These 10 T cell receptor beta chains came from one sample sequenced in a study of cytomegalovirus exposure and HLA in healthy donors. Researchers ran the PCR with 60 Vbeta and 13 Jbeta primers. Clones were read by immunoSEQ multiplex PCR, and TCRdb kept only the in-frame ones, dropping some. The table for this sample gives around 120,000 clones. The sample comprised PBMCs. The receptor source for this set is a man aged 50 or older in good health and CMV-seronegative.

V gene TRBV7-8 combines with J gene TRBJ2-7; unclear D gene. The CDR3 sequence is 14 residues long. Germline V lookup: CDR1 SGHVS, CDR2 FQNEAQ. Trimming removed 1 base at V and 0 bases at J, with 7 bases between. CDR3 DNA sequence: TGTGCCAGCAGCTTAGGCAGTTACTCCTACGAGCAGTACTTC. Its translation is CASSLGSYSYEQYF.

This chain links TRBV5-4 with TRBJ2-7; TRBD1 aligns across 7 bases. J was trimmed by 1 base and V by 4 bases; bases with no gene match: 5. Germline values: CDR1 SGHNT, CDR2 YYREEE (reference sequence). The CDR3 totals 14 residues. CDR3: CASSIRDRSYEQYF. DNA of the CDR3: TGTGCCAGCAGCATCAGGGACAGATCCTACGAGCAGTACTTC.

CDR3 coding DNA: TGTGCTAGTGGTTTGGTAATAACAGGGTCTGGTCCTAACTCTGGAAACACCATATATTTT. This sequence encodes CASGLVITGSGPNSGNTIYF. The chain couples TRBV12-5 to TRBJ1-3; D possibly corresponds to TRBD1 (6 bases). V lost 0 bases, J lost 0 bases, and 21 bases lay in between. Germline CDR1 LGHNT, CDR2 FRNRAP. The length of the CDR3 is 20 residues.

CDR3 region: CASSIDLASAQHF. The CDR3 DNA reads TGTGCCAGTAGTATAGATCTCGCCAGTGCCCAGCATTTT. The V call is TRBV19, the J call TRBJ1-5, with D unresolved. Trimming cost V 0 bases and J 11 bases, with 11 bases left between them. Per germline, CDR1 LNHDA and CDR2 SQIVND (reference sequence). The CDR3 length is 13 residues.

Comments on this clone: An end of the junction does not agree with germline; a read error may underlie this. V usage is TRBV7-9 and J usage is TRBJ2-5, with D possibly matching TRBD1 (6 bases). The DNA end favors TRBJ2-7, so the J call may be wrong. The CDR3 has 16 amino acids. Germline V gene lookup returns CDR1 SEHNR and CDR2 FQNEAQ (reference sequence). CDR3 in amino acids: CASTLGGEKSSYEQYF. CDR3 nucleotides: TGTGCCAGCACCTTAGGGGGAGAAAAGAGCTCCTACGAGCAGTACTTC.

This rearrangement joins TRBV7-2 to TRBJ2-2, with TRBD1 matching 8 bases. Germline V gene lookup returns CDR1 SGHTA and CDR2 FQGNSA. This CDR3 spans 15 amino acids. V was clipped by 5 bases and J by 4 bases; unmatched bases: 6. The CDR3 DNA is TGTGCCAGCAGCGACAGGGGAATAGGCACCGGGGAGCTGTTTTTT. It is translated as CASSDRGIGTGELFF.

The rearrangement uses TRBV6-1 and TRBJ1-5, with 7 bases identical to TRBD1. CDR1 and CDR2 (germline): MNHNS, SASEGT. The junction had 12 bases not matched to a gene; V was cut back by 6 bases and J by 7 bases. CDR3 length: 15 residues. The CDR3 DNA follows: TGTGCCAGCAGCCGACAGGGCCAGGGCTTGCAGCCCCAGCATTTT. It encodes CASSRQGQGLQPQHF.

V and J are TRBV18 and TRBJ1-2; D uncertain. Germline V gene sequence: CDR1 KGHSH, CDR2 LQKENI. This CDR3 contains 13 residues. Trimming shortened V by 2 bases and J by 7 bases, and 11 bases separated the two germline ends. The CDR3 DNA reads as TGTGCCAGCTCACCAATGGAGGCATCTGGCTACACCTTC. This encodes CASSPMEASGYTF.

DNA of the CDR3: TGTGCCAGCTCCCAATCGAACACCGGGGAGCTGTTTTTT. Amino acid sequence: CASSQSNTGELFF. This chain uses TRBV18 with TRBJ2-2, with D hard to call. This CDR3 is 13 amino acids long. Germline V CDR1 and CDR2: KGHSH, LQKENI. Trimming left V 6 bases short and J 0 bases short, with 5 bases between.

The chain links TRBV10-2 to TRBJ1-4; 8 nucleotides line up with TRBD1. The CDR3 has 14 amino acids. Germline-derived CDR1 and CDR2 are WSHSY and SAAADI. Trimming cost V 6 bases and J 7 bases; bases outside gene matches: 7. CDR3 loop: CASRETGTGEKLFF. The DNA for the CDR3 is TGCGCCAGCAGAGAAACCGGGACAGGTGAAAAACTGTTTTTT.